A selection of T cell receptor beta chains follows, all from one sample in a study of blood T cell repertoires in COVID-19. Profiling relied on immunoSEQ multiplex PCR, and the TCRdb table lists in-frame clones only, not all of them. The data contain 150,000 or so clones, 78% of them singletons. The sample consisted of peripheral blood. These receptors originate from a man older than 75 with acute or convalescent COVID-19. Each CDR3 is given with its conserved first and last residue. A D gene is named only where the DNA matches it firmly. Clone size is stated in some rows and not others, as once, few, many or a class when expanded.

CDR3 DNA	CDR3 protein	V gene	CDR3 length	D gene	clone size	J gene
TGTGCCAGCAGTCCCGCCCGGACTAGCGGGGGGGCAGATACGCAGTATTTT	CASSPARTSGGADTQYF	TRBV5-8	17	TRBD2	.	TRBJ2-3
TGTGCCAGCAGCTTCGGAACAGGGGGTGTTGAAAAACTGTTTTTT	CASSFGTGGVEKLFF	TRBV7-8	15	TRBD1	few	TRBJ1-4
TGTGCCTGGAGCGGGGGGGGCAGGCAGCCCCAGCATTTT	CAWSGGGRQPQHF	TRBV30	13	.	few	TRBJ1-5
TGTGCCAGCAGTCCGACAGGGGGTGGCTACACCTTC	CASSPTGGGYTF	TRBV2	12	TRBD1	.	TRBJ1-2
TGTGCCAGCAGCTTAGTCGGGGGGCATCGAGAGACCCAGTACTTC	CASSLVGGHRETQYF	TRBV7-9	15	.	.	TRBJ2-5
TGTGCCAGCAGCTTGATGAACACCTACGAGCAGTACTTC	CASSLMNTYEQYF	TRBV5-6	13	.	few	TRBJ2-7
TGTGCCAGCAGCGTAGAAGGAGGGGCGCTTTATGGCTACACCTTC	CASSVEGGALYGYTF	TRBV9	15	.	.	TRBJ1-2
TGTGCCAGCAGCCAAGCCGGGACAGGGAGTTTTTTGAACACCATATATTTT	CASSQAGTGSFLNTIYF	TRBV7-2	17	TRBD1	.	TRBJ1-3
TGTGCCAGCAGTTACGACAGGGTTTCTAACTATGGCTACACCTTC	CASSYDRVSNYGYTF	TRBV6-6	15	TRBD1	once	TRBJ1-2
TGTGCCAGCTCAAGCACAGGGTGGGGAGCTGGAAACACCATATATTTT	CASSSTGWGAGNTIYF	TRBV18	16	.	.	TRBJ1-3
TGTGCCAGCAGATCCGACAGGGGTCCCTCCTACGAGCAGTACTTC	CASRSDRGPSYEQYF	TRBV7-9	15	TRBD1	.	TRBJ2-7
TGTGCCAGCAGCGTTGCTGGGGGGAAAGAGACCCAGTACTTC	CASSVAGGKETQYF	TRBV7-8	14	.	.	TRBJ2-5
TGTGCCAGCAGCACGGGACAGGGGGCAGCCTATGGCTACACCTTC	CASSTGQGAAYGYTF	TRBV13	15	TRBD1	.	TRBJ1-2
TGTGCCAGCAGCCAGGGGCAGGGATGGACTGAAGCTTTCTTT	CASSQGQGWTEAFF	TRBV14	14	.	.	TRBJ1-1
TGTGCCAGCAGCGCTAGCGGGGGGATAACAGATACGCAGTATTTT	CASSASGGITDTQYF	TRBV9	15	TRBD2	.	TRBJ2-3
TGTGCCAGCAGCTTAGCAGGGACTGATGGCTACACCTTC	CASSLAGTDGYTF	TRBV7-9	13	.	.	TRBJ1-2
TGTGCCAGCAGCTTTGGGGGACTAGCGGGGCCCTACAATGAGCAGTTCTTC	CASSFGGLAGPYNEQFF	TRBV5-4	17	TRBD2	.	TRBJ2-1
TGTGCCAGCACCGCCGACAGGGGGAGAGAGACCCAGTACTTC	CASTADRGRETQYF	TRBV6-5	14	TRBD1	.	TRBJ2-5
TGCAGTGCCAGTCCCCGGGACACCAACTATGGCTACACCTTC	CSASPRDTNYGYTF	TRBV20-1	14	.	.	TRBJ1-2
TGTGCCAGCAGCTCGGGGACTAATCAGCCCCAGCATTTT	CASSSGTNQPQHF	TRBV5-6	13	.	.	TRBJ1-5
TGTGCCAGCAGTAATCGAGATCACGCCGGGGAGCTGTTTTTT	CASSNRDHAGELFF	TRBV2	14	.	.	TRBJ2-2
TGCGCCAGCAGCCCGACATCCCTACAGGGGAGCTATGGCTACACCTTC	CASSPTSLQGSYGYTF	TRBV5-1	16	TRBD1	.	TRBJ1-2
TGTGCCAGCAGCAGACAGGGGGTCTACGAGCAGTACTTC	CASSRQGVYEQYF	TRBV6-5	13	TRBD1	.	TRBJ2-7
TGTGCCAGCAGCTCCAGCGGTCTAGGGCCTAACACTGAAGCTTTCTTT	CASSSSGLGPNTEAFF	TRBV7-9	16	.	many	TRBJ1-1
TGTGCCAGCTCACTTGGACAGGGCTATGAGCAGTTCTTC	CASSLGQGYEQFF	TRBV18	13	TRBD1	few	TRBJ2-1
TGTGCCAGCAGTCGACAGAACTCTGGGGCCAACGTCCTGACTTTC	CASSRQNSGANVLTF	TRBV27	15	.	few	TRBJ2-6
TGTGCCAGCAGTTTAGGACAGGGGTTAAACTATGGCTACACCTTC	CASSLGQGLNYGYTF	TRBV27	15	TRBD1	few	TRBJ1-2
TGTGCCAGCAGCCCGCGACAGGGAGAGTCCACTGAAGCTTTCTTT	CASSPRQGESTEAFF	TRBV11-3	15	TRBD1	.	TRBJ1-1
TGTGCCAGCAAAGACACCCTTGACACTGAAGCTTTCTTT	CASKDTLDTEAFF	TRBV6-5	13	.	.	TRBJ1-1
TGCGCCAGCAGCTTGGGGGACTACACAGATACGCAGTATTTT	CASSLGDYTDTQYF	TRBV5-1	14	TRBD2	.	TRBJ2-3
TGTGCCAGCAGTTCGACAGGGCCGGCGTATGGCTACACCTTC	CASSSTGPAYGYTF	TRBV6-5	14	TRBD1	.	TRBJ1-2
TGCGCCAGCAGTCTACAGGGGAGAGATTCACCCCTCCACTTT	CASSLQGRDSPLHF	TRBV10-2	14	TRBD1	.	TRBJ1-6
TGTGCCAGTTCCCAGGGGGGCCCAGAGACCCAGTACTTC	CASSQGGPETQYF	TRBV9	13	.	.	TRBJ2-5
TGCGCCAGCAGCTTGGGGGCTAGCGGGGGGCTCACAGATACGCAGTATTTT	CASSLGASGGLTDTQYF	TRBV5-1	17	TRBD2	.	TRBJ2-3
TGTGCCACCAGCAGAGGACGAGGGCCAGAGACCCAGTACTTC	CATSRGRGPETQYF	TRBV15	14	.	once	TRBJ2-5
TGCGCCAGCAGCTTGGAGGCGGGGCGCACCGGGGAGCTGTTTTTT	CASSLEAGRTGELFF	TRBV5-1	15	.	.	TRBJ2-2